Following are 32 T cell receptor beta chains from one sample sequenced in a study of T-cell reconstitution after alpha-beta-depleted transplantation in children. The TCRbeta library was prepared with unique molecular identifiers. In TCRdb, the PCR reads were re-called with MiXCR into one record per CDR3 protein. The profile shows some 530,000 distinct CDR3 sequences, approximately 12% of them singletons. Sequences were derived from PBMCs from the stem cell graft donor, sampled from the stem cell graft. These receptors were obtained from a human donor who donated a stem cell graft to a child with combined immunodeficiency.

In its sample, this clonotype was seen a few times. V and J are TRBV6-5 and TRBJ1-5; D gene ambiguous. V lost 4 bases to trimming and J lost 5 bases, with 24 bases between them. The CDR3 is made up of 18 amino acids. Germline V gene lookup returns CDR1 MNHEY and CDR2 SVGAGI. The chain's CDR3 is CASSLLFGDLSIDQPQHF. In nucleotides, the CDR3 is TGTGCCAGCAGTTTATTGTTCGGAGATCTCTCGATCGATCAGCCCCAGCATTTT.

In this sample, this clonotype turned up many times. The chain recombines TRBV27 with TRBJ2-7, with D possibly TRBD1 on 6 matching bases. CDR3 length: 12 amino acids. V was cut by 0 bases and J by 6 bases, with 6 bases left in between. In germline, CDR1 is MNHEY, CDR2 SMNVEV (reference sequence). The CDR3 spells CASSLSGGEQYF. In DNA, the CDR3 is TGTGCCAGCAGTTTATCAGGGGGCGAGCAGTACTTC.

This clonotype was picked up many times. The DNA for the CDR3 is TGTGCCAGCAGCTTAATGCTAGCGGGGGACAATGAGCAGTTCTTC. It encodes CASSLMLAGDNEQFF. The rearrangement joins TRBV7-2 to TRBJ2-1; 10 nucleotides line up with TRBD2. The CDR3 loop spans 15 amino acids. V lost 2 bases and J lost 5; bases outside the gene matches: 3. Germline V lookup: CDR1 SGHTA, CDR2 FQGNSA.

V and J are TRBV20-1 and TRBJ1-5; tentatively, D is TRBD1 (6 bases). Looked up from germline, CDR1 is DFQATT and CDR2 is SNEGSKA (reference sequence). CDR3 size: 15 residues. Trimming shortened V by 4 bases and J by 0 bases, and 13 bases separated the two germline ends. The CDR3 region is CSAKGDIHSNQPQHF. In DNA, the CDR3 is TGCAGTGCTAAAGGGGACATCCATAGCAATCAGCCCCAGCATTTT.

The chain couples TRBV7-2 to TRBJ2-4; 7 bases map to TRBD1. Germline V CDR1 and CDR2: SGHTA, FQGNSA. With V trimmed by 4 bases and J by 8 bases, 11 bases remained unmatched. This CDR3 is 15 amino acids long. Here the CDR3 reads CASSSQTGLGDIQYF. The CDR3 DNA sequence: TGTGCCAGCAGCTCTCAGACAGGGCTGGGGGACATTCAGTACTTC.

This clonotype was counted a few times. This chain joins TRBV19 and TRBJ1-1, with 7 bases identical to TRBD1. J gave up 5 bases and V 7 bases, and 19 bases lay outside the gene matches. Per germline, CDR1 LNHDA and CDR2 SQIVND (reference sequence). This CDR3 is 17 amino acids long. CDR3 amino acids: CASINKHYDRARTEAFF. DNA for the CDR3: TGTGCCAGTATCAATAAGCACTACGACAGGGCTCGGACTGAAGCTTTCTTT.

This clonotype was detected a few times. This chain joins TRBV4-2 and TRBJ2-3, with 13 bases matching TRBD2. The J segment lost 2 bases and the V segment lost 1 base, leaving 3 bases of the junction unmatched. The germline CDR1 and CDR2 sequences are LGHNA and YNFKEQ. There are 17 residues in the CDR3. The CDR3 nucleotides read TGTGCCAGCAGCCAAGCTGGACTAGCGGGGGACACAGATACGCAGTATTTT. Translated, it gives CASSQAGLAGDTDTQYF.

This clonotype was counted ten times or more. This sequence joins TRBV10-3 and TRBJ2-7; D remains ambiguous. This CDR3 comprises 14 residues. The V and J ends lost 8 bases and 5 bases respectively, with 19 bases between them. Germline V gene lookup returns CDR1 ENHRY and CDR2 SYGVKD. CDR3 DNA: TGTGCCATCCGCGGACCGGACCAAGGGAACGAGCAGTACTTC. Translating gives CAIRGPDQGNEQYF.

This clonotype was detected only a few times. The chain carries TRBV28 and TRBJ2-4; TRBD2 is a possible D gene (6 bases). This CDR3 is 11 amino acids long. Trimming stripped 8 bases from V and 9 bases from J, with 11 bases between. Germline CDR1 and CDR2: MDHEN and SYDVKM. The CDR3 region is CASGLRGIQYF. The DNA of the CDR3 is TGTGCCAGCGGACTACGCGGCATTCAGTACTTC.

V is TRBV2 and J is TRBJ2-3; TRBD2 might be the D (5 bases). The CDR3 covers 14 residues. V was cut by 7 bases and J by 1 base, with 12 bases left in between. Germline CDR1 reads SNHLY; CDR2 reads FYNNEI. The DNA of the CDR3 is TGTGCCAGCACGAGGGATGTCGGCACAGATACGCAGTATTTT. This translates into CASTRDVGTDTQYF.

The chain links TRBV30 to TRBJ2-7; D ambiguous. Germline lookup yields CDR1 GTSNPN and CDR2 SVGIG (reference sequence). Trimming removed 5 bases from V and 3 bases from J, with 8 bases in between. The CDR3 is made up of 11 amino acids. The DNA of the CDR3 is TGTGCCTGGGGCCCGATCTACGAGCAGTACTTC. Translating it yields CAWGPIYEQYF.

This clonotype was counted at least ten times. The chain employs TRBV12-3 or TRBV12-4 and TRBJ1-5; a weak D match, TRBD1 (6 bases). The CDR3 loop spans 12 amino acids. V was shortened by 4 bases and J by 9 bases, with 10 bases between the two germline ends. The CDR3 DNA reads TGTGCCAGCAGTTCAGGGGTGCTGCCCCAGCATTTT. Translating gives CASSSGVLPQHF.

The rearrangement joins TRBV29-1 to TRBJ2-1; 11 nucleotides match TRBD2. The ends lost 6 bases at V and 1 base at J; junction bases unmatched: 8. This CDR3 region has 16 residues. Germline values: CDR1 SQVTM, CDR2 ANQGSEA. The CDR3 DNA reads as TGCAGCGTGGGGCCGACTAGCGGGACTTCCTACAATGAGCAGTTCTTC. Its protein is CSVGPTSGTSYNEQFF.

This clonotype was seen repeatedly, ten times or more. The chain recombines TRBV12-3 or TRBV12-4 with TRBJ1-5; the D is unclear. The CDR3 is made up of 13 amino acids. V lost 4 bases to trimming and J lost 5 bases, with 9 bases between them. CDR3 bases: TGTGCCAGCAGTTGGAGCGGGGATCAGCCCCAGCATTTT. This codes for CASSWSGDQPQHF.

This chain connects TRBV9 to TRBJ2-7; D may be TRBD1 (6 bases). Germline V gives CDR1 SGDLS, CDR2 YYNGEE. The length of the CDR3 is 15 residues. Trimming stripped 0 bases from V and 3 bases from J, with 13 bases between. The CDR3 here is CASSVEGDLSYEQYF. CDR3 nucleotide sequence: TGTGCCAGCAGCGTAGAGGGGGATTTAAGCTACGAGCAGTACTTC.

This clonotype was counted ten times or more. The chain joins TRBV9 to TRBJ1-6, with 9 bases aligning to TRBD1. V shed 3 bases and J 8 bases; nucleotides not matched to a gene: 3. The CDR3 loop spans 14 amino acids. CDR1 is SGDLS, CDR2 YYNGEE, per germline. For the CDR3, the DNA is TGTGCCAGCAGCGGAGGGACAGGGTATTCACCCCTCCACTTT. Translated, it gives CASSGGTGYSPLHF.

In this sample, this clonotype turned up a few times. The genes are TRBV12-3 or TRBV12-4 and TRBJ1-3; no definite D call. The CDR3 runs to 13 residues. Trimming left V 6 bases short and J 2 bases short, with 8 bases between. CDR3 protein: CASRHGAGNTIYF. In nucleotides, the CDR3 is TGTGCCAGCAGGCACGGGGCTGGAAACACCATATATTTT.

This clonotype was counted a few times. The chain joins TRBV5-6 to TRBJ1-2; TRBD1 agrees at 7 bases. Germline lookup yields CDR1 SGHDT and CDR2 YYEEEE. This CDR3 comprises 15 residues. V trimming: 4 bases; J trimming: 7 bases; junction bases outside the gene matches: 13. In nucleotides, the CDR3 is TGTGCCAGCAGCAGGTTTCGACAGGGAACTGGTGGCTACACCTTC. Translation: CASSRFRQGTGGYTF.

This clonotype was seen only a few times. The chain carries TRBV7-6 and TRBJ2-6; no reliable D call. Deletions cut 4 bases from V and 1 base from J, with 14 bases between. The length of the CDR3 is 17 residues. Germline values: CDR1 SGHVS, CDR2 FNYEAQ. DNA for the CDR3: TGTGCCAGCAGCTCAGAGATAGGAATATCTGGGGCCAACGTCCTGACTTTC. Its protein is CASSSEIGISGANVLTF.

The sample holds a few counts of this clonotype. The V gene is TRBV20-1, the J gene TRBJ2-7; no clear D gene. The germline V and J ends were trimmed by 6 bases and 3 bases, with 15 bases remaining between them. Looked up from germline, CDR1 is DFQATT and CDR2 is SNEGSKA (reference sequence). This CDR3 is 13 amino acids long. CDR3 amino acids: CSALPLWGYEQYF. The DNA for the CDR3 is TGCAGTGCCCTCCCGCTATGGGGCTACGAGCAGTACTTC.

There are many counts of this clonotype. The V call is TRBV7-2, the J call TRBJ2-5; TRBD1 matches 7 bases. Trimming took 8 bases from V and 5 from J; bases not matched to a gene: 11. The CDR3 totals 14 residues. CDR1 and CDR2 (germline): SGHTA, FQGNSA. The CDR3 nucleotides read TGTGCCAGCTCCGGGACAGCGGAGAGGGAGACCCAGTACTTC. This encodes CASSGTAERETQYF.

J is TRBJ2-1 and V is TRBV4-1, with D hard to call. This CDR3 is 15 amino acids long. CDR1 is MGHRA, CDR2 YSYEKL, per germline. The ends were cut back, 2 bases at V and 7 bases at J, with 15 bases in the middle. The CDR3 region is CASSQSLLSRNEQFF. CDR3 in DNA: TGCGCCAGCAGCCAATCTTTACTCTCCAGGAATGAGCAGTTCTTC.

The rearrangement uses TRBV6-2 or TRBV6-3 and TRBJ1-1, with a possible D match to TRBD1 (5 bases). Germline values: CDR1 MNHEY, CDR2 SVGEGT. The CDR3 spans 13 residues. V was clipped by 11 bases and J by 5 bases, with 18 bases between them. This chain's CDR3 is CACRQSRWTEAFF. As DNA, the CDR3 is TGTGCCTGTAGACAGAGCCGATGGACTGAAGCTTTCTTT.

In its sample, this clonotype was seen many times. The chain uses TRBV4-3 and TRBJ1-4, with 8 bases aligning to TRBD1. The CDR3 consists of 15 residues. The trim removed 2 bases at V and 8 bases at J, leaving 7 bases unmatched. Looked up from germline, CDR1 is LGHNA and CDR2 is YSLEER. The CDR3 sequence: CASSQSTGGEEKLFF. Written as DNA, the CDR3 is TGCGCCAGCAGCCAATCAACAGGGGGAGAGGAAAAACTGTTTTTT.

The chain uses TRBV7-2 and TRBJ2-7, with a tentative D call TRBD1 (6 bases). CDR3 length: 15 amino acids. Germline values: CDR1 SGHTA, CDR2 FQGNSA. The V gene lost 6 bases and the J gene lost 0 bases, with 15 bases spanning the gap. The CDR3 reads CASRNDRKHSYEQYF. The CDR3 DNA reads TGTGCCAGCAGAAACGACAGGAAACACTCCTACGAGCAGTACTTC.

This clonotype was counted ten times or more. The genes are TRBV12-3 or TRBV12-4 and TRBJ2-4, with D unclear. The V end lost 2 bases, the J end lost 2 bases, and 7 bases lay between the germline ends. CDR3 length equals 14 residues. CDR3 sequence: CASSLSGTKNIQYF. The CDR3 bases are TGTGCCAGCAGTTTAAGTGGGACCAAAAACATTCAGTACTTC.

This sequence joins TRBV29-1 and TRBJ2-3, with D possibly matching TRBD2 (6 bases). The germline gives CDR1 SQVTM, CDR2 ANQGSEA. This CDR3 region has 13 residues. Trimming stripped 5 bases from V and 3 bases from J, with 12 bases between. CDR3 loop: CSVRWGDTDTQYF. In nucleotides, the CDR3 is TGCAGCGTTAGGTGGGGGGATACAGATACGCAGTATTTT.

This clonotype was recorded many times. The V call is TRBV7-9, the J call TRBJ2-3; no firm D call. Trimming shortened V by 5 bases and J by 4 bases, and 7 bases separated the two germline ends. Germline loops: CDR1 SEHNR, CDR2 FQNEAQ (reference sequence). This CDR3 region has 12 residues. The CDR3 spells CASSLLADTQYF. CDR3 coding DNA: TGTGCCAGCAGCCTACTGGCAGATACGCAGTATTTT. The full variable domain, with the rest looked up from reference TRBV7-9 and TRBJ2-3, is DTGVSQNPRHKITKRGQNVTFRCDPISEHNRLYWYRQTLGQGPEFLTYFQNEAQLEKSRLLSDRFSAERPKGSFSTLEIQRTEQGDSAMYLCASSLLADTQYFGPGTRLTVL.

The table lists this clonotype with a few counts. The J gene is TRBJ1-1, the V gene TRBV20-1; D is uncertain. Germline V gene lookup returns CDR1 DFQATT and CDR2 SNEGSKA (reference sequence). The CDR3 is 16 amino acids. V was cut by 0 bases and J by 0 bases, with 14 bases left in between. The CDR3 is CSARDRDGGMNTEAFF. In DNA, the CDR3 is TGCAGTGCTAGAGATAGGGATGGAGGGATGAACACTGAAGCTTTCTTT.

The V and J genes are TRBV4-1 and TRBJ2-1, with 8 nucleotides matching TRBD2. CDR1 MGHRA and CDR2 YSYEKL come from the germline V gene. V shed 0 bases and J 5 bases; nucleotides not matched to a gene: 9. This CDR3 has 17 residues. In nucleotides, the CDR3 is TGCGCCAGCAGCCAAGATAGGACGGGGGGGTCCAACAATGAGCAGTTCTTC. Encoded protein: CASSQDRTGGSNNEQFF.

In DNA form, the CDR3 reads TGTGCCAGCAGCCCTAGCGGGAGACGCGGGGCTGAGCAGTTCTTC. Translated, it gives CASSPSGRRGAEQFF. The gene calls are TRBV12-3 or TRBV12-4 and TRBJ2-1; 10 bases match TRBD2. CDR3 size: 15 residues. Unmatched junction bases numbered 11, after V lost 6 bases and J lost 9 bases.

There are many counts of this clonotype. The chain links TRBV2 to TRBJ2-5; the D gene is possibly TRBD2 (5 bases). Germline CDR1 is SNHLY and CDR2 is FYNNEI. Trimming removed 6 bases at V and 0 bases at J, with 11 bases between. The CDR3 extends over 14 amino acids. The CDR3 region has the DNA TGTGCCAGCAGGACTACACCGAACCAAGAGACCCAGTACTTC. Translating gives CASRTTPNQETQYF.